The next 25 T cell receptor beta chains were all read from a single sample in a study of cytomegalovirus exposure and HLA in healthy donors. Use of 60 Vbeta and 13 Jbeta primers characterized the PCR. TCRdb keeps only in-frame clones here, not all; method: immunoSEQ multiplex PCR. The sample yields about 130,000 clones, 65% to 85% seen once. Sequenced material: PBMCs. The source of these receptors is a man in his fifties or sixties in good health and CMV-seronegative.

This clone was seen once. V usage is TRBV5-4 and J usage is TRBJ2-6; 11 bases map to TRBD2. Germline CDR1 is SGHNT and CDR2 is YYREEE (reference sequence). J gave up 0 bases and V 9 bases, and 11 bases lay outside the gene matches. The CDR3 is made up of 18 amino acids. The CDR3 DNA follows: TGTGCCACCCCGACGACTAGCGGGGTTAGCTCTGGGGCCAACGTCCTGACTTTC. Protein sequence: CATPTTSGVSSGANVLTF.

This chain joins TRBV28 and TRBJ2-3; maybe TRBD1 (5 bases). V lost 2 bases and J lost 5, with 11 bases in between. This CDR3 contains 14 residues. CDR1 and CDR2 (germline): MDHEN, SYDVKM. CDR3 residues: CASSLRGLEDTQYF. As DNA, the CDR3 is TGTGCCAGCAGTTTAAGGGGTCTAGAAGATACGCAGTATTTT. Full variable domain (remainder filled in from reference TRBV28 and TRBJ2-3): DVKVTQSSRYLVKRTGEKVFLECVQDMDHENMFWYRQDPGLGLRLIYFSYDVKMKEKGDIPEGYSVSREKKERFSLILESASTNQTSMYLCASSLRGLEDTQYFGPGTRLTVL.

This chain links TRBV19 with TRBJ1-3, with D maybe TRBD1 (5 bases). Germline V lookup: CDR1 LNHDA, CDR2 SQIVND (reference sequence). V lost 8 bases, J lost 2 bases, and 16 bases lay in between. The CDR3 is made up of 15 amino acids. CDR3 nucleotides: TGTGCCAGTCGAAAAGGGGTTTCGGCTGGAAACACCATATATTTT. It is translated as CASRKGVSAGNTIYF.

CDR3 amino acids: CASSSPRTSTQTQYF. CDR3 nucleotide sequence: TGTGCCAGCAGCTCACCCAGAACTAGCACGCAGACCCAGTACTTC. This chain connects TRBV11-2 to TRBJ2-5, with D tentatively TRBD2 (6 bases). The CDR3 is made up of 15 amino acids. V lost 4 bases to trimming and J lost 6 bases, with 18 bases between them. Germline V gene sequence: CDR1 SGHAT, CDR2 FQNNGV.

The CDR3 is CASSALAGRTDTQYF. The CDR3 DNA reads as TGTGCCAGCAGTGCTCTCGCGGGGCGCACAGATACGCAGTATTTT. The chain couples TRBV25-1 to TRBJ2-3, with D tentatively TRBD2 (6 bases). Per the germline V gene, CDR1 is MGHDK and CDR2 is SYGVNS. V lost 4 bases and J 1 base, leaving 12 bases between the germline ends. This CDR3 spans 15 amino acids. Full variable domain (outside the CDR3, taken from reference TRBV25-1 and TRBJ2-3): EADIYQTPRYLVIGTGKKITLECSQTMGHDKMYWYQQDPGMELHLIHYSYGVNSTEKGDLSSESTVSRIRTEHFPLTLESARPSHTSQYLCASSALAGRTDTQYFGPGTRLTVL.

The V gene is TRBV28, the J gene TRBJ2-7; TRBD2 aligns across 10 bases. J was trimmed by 3 bases and V by 2 bases; bases with no gene match: 13. Germline loops: CDR1 MDHEN, CDR2 SYDVKM. This CDR3 contains 18 residues. The CDR3: CASSLKRASGSFGYEQYF. DNA of the CDR3: TGTGCCAGCAGTTTAAAGCGGGCTAGCGGGAGTTTTGGCTACGAGCAGTACTTC.

The V gene is TRBV7-9, the J gene TRBJ2-3; D possibly corresponds to TRBD2 (6 bases). Germline loops: CDR1 SEHNR, CDR2 FQNEAQ (reference sequence). The CDR3 has 14 residues. The V end was cut by 0 bases, the J end by 4 bases, with 8 bases between. Written as DNA, the CDR3 is TGTGCCAGCAGCTTAGCGGGAGGTGCAGATACGCAGTATTTT. It translates to CASSLAGGADTQYF.

The CDR3 reads CASSFGGGPNYGYTF. CDR3 bases: TGTGCCAGCAGTTTTGGCGGGGGCCCTAACTATGGCTACACCTTC. The V and J genes are TRBV28 and TRBJ1-2; TRBD1 might be the D (6 bases). This CDR3 comprises 15 residues. V was clipped by 3 bases and J by 0 bases, with 11 bases between them. Germline CDR1 is MDHEN and CDR2 is SYDVKM.

The chain employs TRBV28 and TRBJ2-6, with D possibly matching TRBD1 (5 bases). The V gene lost 2 bases and the J gene lost 4 bases, with 12 bases spanning the gap. The CDR3 contains 16 residues. Germline V gene sequence: CDR1 MDHEN, CDR2 SYDVKM. CDR3: CASSLGARAGANVLTF. CDR3 DNA sequence: TGTGCCAGCAGTTTAGGGGCACGAGCCGGGGCCAACGTCCTGACTTTC.

The CDR3 sequence: CASKPRDRPGNTIYF. DNA of the CDR3: TGTGCCAGCAAACCCAGGGATCGACCCGGAAACACCATATATTTT. The chain carries TRBV28 and TRBJ1-3; D is possibly TRBD1 (5 bases). Per the germline V gene, CDR1 is MDHEN and CDR2 is SYDVKM. The V end was cut by 7 bases, the J end by 4 bases, with 17 bases between. This CDR3 spans 15 amino acids.

The rearrangement links TRBV5-1 to TRBJ2-3; D remains unclear. Germline V gene sequence: CDR1 SGHRS, CDR2 YFSETQ. V lost 3 bases and J lost 4, with 12 bases in between. The CDR3 spans 14 residues. CDR3 in DNA: TGCGCCAGCAGCTCAGATGGTAACGCAGATACGCAGTATTTT. Protein: CASSSDGNADTQYF.

The chain recombines TRBV28 with TRBJ1-4, with TRBD1 identical over 8 bases. Trimming at V came to 5 bases and at J to 7 bases, leaving 9 bases not matched to a gene. This CDR3 is built from 15 residues. In germline, CDR1 is MDHEN, CDR2 SYDVKM. The CDR3 sequence: CASSREGTGFEKLFF. As DNA, the CDR3 is TGTGCCAGCAGTAGGGAAGGGACAGGTTTTGAAAAACTGTTTTTT.

The chain has TRBV30 and TRBJ2-7, with TRBD1 matching over 10 bases. The V gene's germline CDR1 is GTSNPN and CDR2 SVGIG (reference sequence). CDR3 size: 13 residues. With 2 bases clipped from V and 5 bases from J, the junction kept 3 bases outside the gene matches. In nucleotides, the CDR3 is TGTGCCTGGAGTCGGGACAGGGGAAACGAGCAGTACTTC. Translation: CAWSRDRGNEQYF.

This rearrangement joins TRBV2 to TRBJ2-5; 8 nucleotides line up with TRBD1. The V and J ends lost 6 bases and 3 bases, in that order; junction bases with no gene match: 24. The CDR3 is 20 residues long. Germline CDR1 reads SNHLY; CDR2 reads FYNNEI. In DNA form, the CDR3 reads TGTGCCAGCAGCCAAATGGGGGGTGGACAGGGATGGATACGGGAAGAGACCCAGTACTTC. Translation: CASSQMGGGQGWIREETQYF.

This clone occurred a few times. The chain joins TRBV2 to TRBJ2-7; TRBD2 is a possible D gene (6 bases). Trimming removed 3 bases at V and 6 bases at J, with 15 bases between. Per germline, CDR1 SNHLY and CDR2 FYNNEI. The CDR3 sequence is 14 residues long. The CDR3 DNA sequence: TGTGCCAGCAGTGAGAGACTAGGAACCGTCGAGCAGTACTTC. Translated, it gives CASSERLGTVEQYF. The whole variable domain, remainder taken from reference TRBV2 and TRBJ2-7, is EPEVTQTPSHQVTQMGQEVILRCVPISNHLYFYWYRQILGQKVEFLVSFYNNEISEKSEIFDDQFSVERPDGSNFTLKIRSTKLEDSAMYFCASSERLGTVEQYFGPGTRLTVT.

This clone was detected only a few times. V usage is TRBV28 and J usage is TRBJ1-5; TRBD1 matches at 7 bases. CDR1 and CDR2 (germline): MDHEN, SYDVKM. The CDR3 has 12 amino acids. J lost 4 bases, V lost 8 bases, and 2 bases had no gene match. The CDR3 reads CASSTGNQPQHF. DNA for the CDR3: TGTGCCAGCTCGACAGGGAATCAGCCCCAGCATTTT.

This chain connects TRBV6-4 to TRBJ2-2, with D maybe TRBD1 (5 bases). Trimming removed 7 bases at V and 1 base at J, with 10 bases between. CDR1 MRHNA and CDR2 SNTAGT come from the germline V gene. The CDR3 sequence is 14 residues long. CDR3 protein: CASKSTGNTGELFF. The CDR3 nucleotides read TGTGCCAGCAAGAGCACAGGGAACACCGGGGAGCTGTTTTTT.

The chain is built from TRBV7-9 and TRBJ2-7; 7 positions match TRBD1. The junction had 10 bases not matched to a gene; V was cut back by 1 base and J by 4 bases. The V gene's germline CDR1 is SEHNR and CDR2 FQNEAQ (reference sequence). CDR3 length: 16 residues. CDR3: CASSLEGADGFYEQYF. CDR3 nucleotides: TGTGCCAGCAGCTTAGAGGGGGCTGATGGATTTTACGAGCAGTACTTC. The full variable domain, its missing parts supplied by reference TRBV7-9 and TRBJ2-7, is DTGVSQNPRHKITKRGQNVTFRCDPISEHNRLYWYRQTLGQGPEFLTYFQNEAQLEKSRLLSDRFSAERPKGSFSTLEIQRTEQGDSAMYLCASSLEGADGFYEQYFGPGTRLTVT.

This rearrangement joins TRBV28 to TRBJ2-3; the D gene is possibly TRBD2 (6 bases). Germline V gives CDR1 MDHEN, CDR2 SYDVKM. This CDR3 comprises 12 residues. Trimming removed 5 bases from V and 14 bases from J, with 17 bases in between. The CDR3 DNA is TGTGCCAGCAGTCCTCGGTCCGGAGGGTTGTATTTT. Encoded protein: CASSPRSGGLYF.

This chain uses TRBV4-2 with TRBJ2-7, with a tentative D call TRBD1 (5 bases). V lost 2 bases and J 4 bases, leaving 9 bases between the germline ends. Germline-derived CDR1 and CDR2 are LGHNA and YNFKEQ. This CDR3 is built from 13 residues. This CDR3 reads CASSQTTEYEQYF. The CDR3 nucleotides are TGTGCCAGCAGCCAAACGACAGAATACGAGCAGTACTTC.

In nucleotides, the CDR3 is TGTGCCAGCAGCTTAGATAGGGAGGATCAGCCCCAGCATTTT. This codes for CASSLDREDQPQHF. The chain links TRBV7-2 to TRBJ1-5; D is undetermined. Germline-derived CDR1 and CDR2 are SGHTA and FQGNSA. The CDR3 sequence is 14 residues long. V was clipped by 1 base and J by 5 bases, with 9 bases between them.

This clone was counted once. This chain joins TRBV18 and TRBJ2-7; 9 bases are a match to TRBD2. Trimming took 5 bases from V and 0 from J; bases not matched to a gene: 2. This CDR3 spans 14 amino acids. The germline V gene has CDR1 KGHSH and CDR2 LQKENI. In DNA, the CDR3 is TGTGCCAGCTCAGCGGGAGGGCCCTCCTACGAGCAGTACTTC. Its translation is CASSAGGPSYEQYF.

This clone was seen a few times. The chain links TRBV15 to TRBJ2-7; TRBD1 matches at 9 bases. Unmatched junction bases numbered 11, after V lost 5 bases and J lost 3 bases. Germline CDR1 LNHNV, CDR2 YYDKDF (reference sequence). This CDR3 has 16 amino acids. The CDR3 DNA sequence: TGTGCCACCAGCGGGTCCGGGACAGGGATCGACTACGAGCAGTACTTC. Translating it yields CATSGSGTGIDYEQYF.

The chain carries TRBV7-2 and TRBJ2-7; the match to TRBD2 covers 7 bases. The CDR3 extends over 15 amino acids. Germline assignment: CDR1 SGHTA and CDR2 FQGNSA. The trim removed 5 bases at V and 5 bases at J, leaving 12 bases unmatched. The CDR3 DNA follows: TGTGCCAGCAGCCCAGTGGGGACTACTTTCGACGAGCAGTACTTC. This codes for CASSPVGTTFDEQYF.

This sequence joins TRBV6-1 and TRBJ1-3; D may be TRBD1 (6 bases). V was pared by 10 bases and J by 4 bases, with 17 bases between. Germline values: CDR1 MNHNS, CDR2 SASEGT. The length of the CDR3 is 14 residues. The CDR3 nucleotides read TGTGCCACCCTGACAGGTCTTAGGGGAAACACCATATATTTT. Its protein is CATLTGLRGNTIYF.